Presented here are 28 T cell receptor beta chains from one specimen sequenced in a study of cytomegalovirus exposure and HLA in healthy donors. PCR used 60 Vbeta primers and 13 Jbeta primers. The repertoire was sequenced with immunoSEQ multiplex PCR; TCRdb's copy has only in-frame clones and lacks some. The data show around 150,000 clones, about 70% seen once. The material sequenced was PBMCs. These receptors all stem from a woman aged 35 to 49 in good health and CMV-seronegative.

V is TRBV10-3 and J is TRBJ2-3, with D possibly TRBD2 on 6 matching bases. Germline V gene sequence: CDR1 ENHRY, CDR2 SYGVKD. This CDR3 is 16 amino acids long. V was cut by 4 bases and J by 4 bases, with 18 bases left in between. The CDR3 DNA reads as TGTGCCATCAGTGGATCCGGGACTCGCTCCTCAGATACGCAGTATTTT. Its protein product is CAISGSGTRSSDTQYF.

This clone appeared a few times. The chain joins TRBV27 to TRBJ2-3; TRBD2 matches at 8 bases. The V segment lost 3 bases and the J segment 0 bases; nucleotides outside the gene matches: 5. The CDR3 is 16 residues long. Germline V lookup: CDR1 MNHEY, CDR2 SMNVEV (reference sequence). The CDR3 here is CASSFTSGASTDTQYF. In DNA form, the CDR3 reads TGTGCCAGCAGTTTCACTAGCGGAGCTAGCACAGATACGCAGTATTTT.

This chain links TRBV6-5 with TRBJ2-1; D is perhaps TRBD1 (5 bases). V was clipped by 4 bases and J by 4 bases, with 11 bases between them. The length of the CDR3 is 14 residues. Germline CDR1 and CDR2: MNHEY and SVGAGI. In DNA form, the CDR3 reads TGTGCCAGCAGTTGGGGCGAGAGGTACAATGAGCAGTTCTTC. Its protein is CASSWGERYNEQFF.

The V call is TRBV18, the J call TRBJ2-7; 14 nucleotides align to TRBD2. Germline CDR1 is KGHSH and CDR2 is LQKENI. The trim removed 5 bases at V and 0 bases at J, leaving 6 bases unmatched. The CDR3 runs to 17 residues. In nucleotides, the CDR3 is TGTGCCAGCTCATTGGGACTAGCGGGAGTCACCTCCTACGAGCAGTACTTC. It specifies CASSLGLAGVTSYEQYF. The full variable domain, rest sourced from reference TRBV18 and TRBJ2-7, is NAGVMQNPRHLVRRRGQEARLRCSPMKGHSHVYWYRQLPEEGLKFMVYLQKENIIDESGMPKERFSAEFPKEGPSILRIQQVVRGDSAAYFCASSLGLAGVTSYEQYFGPGTRLTVT.

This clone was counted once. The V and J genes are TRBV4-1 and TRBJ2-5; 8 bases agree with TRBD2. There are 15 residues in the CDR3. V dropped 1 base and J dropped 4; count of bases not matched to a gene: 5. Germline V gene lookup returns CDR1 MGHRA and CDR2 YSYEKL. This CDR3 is CASSQAGGSRETQYF. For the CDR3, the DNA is TGCGCCAGCAGCCAAGCGGGGGGGTCGCGAGAGACCCAGTACTTC.

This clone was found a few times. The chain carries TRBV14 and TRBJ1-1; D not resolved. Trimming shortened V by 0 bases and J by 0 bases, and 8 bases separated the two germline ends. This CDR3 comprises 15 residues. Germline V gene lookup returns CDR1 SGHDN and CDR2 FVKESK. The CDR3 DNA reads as TGTGCCAGCAGCCAAGAACCACTCCTGAACACTGAAGCTTTCTTT. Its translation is CASSQEPLLNTEAFF.

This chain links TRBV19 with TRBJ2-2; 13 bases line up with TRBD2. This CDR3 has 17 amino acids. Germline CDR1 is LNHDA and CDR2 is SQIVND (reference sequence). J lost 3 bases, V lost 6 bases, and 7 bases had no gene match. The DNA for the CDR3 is TGTGCCAGTAGCGGACTAGCGGGGGCCGCCGACACCGGGGAGCTGTTTTTT. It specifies CASSGLAGAADTGELFF.

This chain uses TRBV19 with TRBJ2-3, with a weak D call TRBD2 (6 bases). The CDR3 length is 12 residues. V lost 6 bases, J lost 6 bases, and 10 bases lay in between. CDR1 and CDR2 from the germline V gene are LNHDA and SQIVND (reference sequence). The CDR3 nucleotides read TGTGCCAGTAGCGGGAGCGGCGATACGCAGTATTTT. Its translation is CASSGSGDTQYF.

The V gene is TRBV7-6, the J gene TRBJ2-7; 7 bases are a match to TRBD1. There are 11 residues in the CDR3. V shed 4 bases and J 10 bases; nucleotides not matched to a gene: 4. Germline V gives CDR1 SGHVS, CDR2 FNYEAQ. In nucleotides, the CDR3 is TGTGCCAGCAGCTCGACAGGGTCACAGTACTTC. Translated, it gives CASSSTGSQYF.

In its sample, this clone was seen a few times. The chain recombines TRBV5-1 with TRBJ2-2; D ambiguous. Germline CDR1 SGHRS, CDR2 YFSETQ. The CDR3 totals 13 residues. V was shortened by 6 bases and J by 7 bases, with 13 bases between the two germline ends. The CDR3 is CASTQSEDGELFF. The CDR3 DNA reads TGCGCCAGCACCCAAAGCGAGGACGGGGAGCTGTTTTTT.

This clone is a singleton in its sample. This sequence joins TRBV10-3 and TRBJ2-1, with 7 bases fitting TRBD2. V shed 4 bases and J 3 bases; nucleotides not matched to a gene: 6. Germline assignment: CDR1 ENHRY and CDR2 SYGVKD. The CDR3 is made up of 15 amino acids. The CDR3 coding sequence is TGTGCCATCAGTGTAGTGGGGGGGGACTACAATGAGCAGTTCTTC. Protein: CAISVVGGDYNEQFF.

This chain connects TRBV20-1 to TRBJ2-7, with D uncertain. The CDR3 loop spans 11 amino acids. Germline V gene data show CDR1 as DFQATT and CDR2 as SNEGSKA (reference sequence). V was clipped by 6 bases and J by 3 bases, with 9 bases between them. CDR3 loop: CSALSFYEQYF. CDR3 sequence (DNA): TGCAGTGCCCTATCATTCTACGAGCAGTACTTC.

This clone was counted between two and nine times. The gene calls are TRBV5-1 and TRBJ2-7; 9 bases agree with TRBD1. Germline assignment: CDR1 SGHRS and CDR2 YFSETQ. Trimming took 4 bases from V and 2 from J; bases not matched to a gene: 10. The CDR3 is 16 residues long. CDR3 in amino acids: CASSPEGGTGTYEQYF. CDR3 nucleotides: TGCGCCAGCAGCCCCGAGGGAGGGACAGGGACCTACGAGCAGTACTTC.

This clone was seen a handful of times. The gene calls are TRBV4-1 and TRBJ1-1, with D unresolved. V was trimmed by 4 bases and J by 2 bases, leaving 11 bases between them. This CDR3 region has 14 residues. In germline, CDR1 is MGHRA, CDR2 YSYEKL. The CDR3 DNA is TGCGCCAGCAGCCGAAGAGACATCAACACTGAAGCTTTCTTT. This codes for CASSRRDINTEAFF.

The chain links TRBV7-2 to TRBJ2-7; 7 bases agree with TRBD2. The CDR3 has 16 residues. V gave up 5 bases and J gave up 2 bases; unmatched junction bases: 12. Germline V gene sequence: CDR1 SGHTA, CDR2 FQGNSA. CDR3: CASSLGGSGSPYEQYF. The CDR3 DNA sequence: TGTGCCAGCAGCCTCGGTGGTAGCGGGTCTCCCTACGAGCAGTACTTC.

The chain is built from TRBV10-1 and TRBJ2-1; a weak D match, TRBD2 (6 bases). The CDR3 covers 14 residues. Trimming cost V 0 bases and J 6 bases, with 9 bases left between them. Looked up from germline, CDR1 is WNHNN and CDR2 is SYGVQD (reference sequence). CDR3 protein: CASSESPSVNEQFF. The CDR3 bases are TGCGCCAGCAGTGAGTCTCCTAGCGTCAATGAGCAGTTCTTC.

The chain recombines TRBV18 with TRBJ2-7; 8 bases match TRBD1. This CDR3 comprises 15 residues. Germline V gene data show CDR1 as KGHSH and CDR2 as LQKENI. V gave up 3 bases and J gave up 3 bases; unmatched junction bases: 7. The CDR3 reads CASSPQTGVFYEQYF. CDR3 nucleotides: TGTGCCAGCTCACCCCAGACAGGGGTCTTCTACGAGCAGTACTTC.

The CDR3 DNA follows: TGCGCCAGCAGCGTTACAGGAAGCTCTGGAAACACCATATATTTT. It is translated as CASSVTGSSGNTIYF. This chain links TRBV5-1 with TRBJ1-3; D may be TRBD1 (5 bases). The CDR3 covers 15 residues. Germline CDR1 SGHRS, CDR2 YFSETQ. Deletions cut 4 bases from V and 0 bases from J, with 11 bases between.

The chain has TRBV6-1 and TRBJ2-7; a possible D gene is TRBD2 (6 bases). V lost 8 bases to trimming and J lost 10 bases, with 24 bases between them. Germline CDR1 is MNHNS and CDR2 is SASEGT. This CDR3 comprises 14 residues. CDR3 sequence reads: CASLTTGTRVSQYF. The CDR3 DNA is TGTGCCAGCCTTACCACCGGGACTCGTGTTTCCCAGTACTTC.

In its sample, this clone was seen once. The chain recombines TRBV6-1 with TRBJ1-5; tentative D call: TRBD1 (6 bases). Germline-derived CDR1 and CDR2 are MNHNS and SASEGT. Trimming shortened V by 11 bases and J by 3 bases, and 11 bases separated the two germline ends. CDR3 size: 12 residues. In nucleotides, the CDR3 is TGTGCCGAGGGGGGGACCAATCAGCCCCAGCATTTT. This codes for CAEGGTNQPQHF.

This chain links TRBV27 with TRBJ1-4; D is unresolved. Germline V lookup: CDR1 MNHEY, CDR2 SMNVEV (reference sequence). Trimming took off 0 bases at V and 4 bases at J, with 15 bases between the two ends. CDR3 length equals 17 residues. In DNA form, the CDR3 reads TGTGCCAGCAGTTTATCGGTGTTGCGGGGAGGTAATGAAAAACTGTTTTTT. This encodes CASSLSVLRGGNEKLFF.

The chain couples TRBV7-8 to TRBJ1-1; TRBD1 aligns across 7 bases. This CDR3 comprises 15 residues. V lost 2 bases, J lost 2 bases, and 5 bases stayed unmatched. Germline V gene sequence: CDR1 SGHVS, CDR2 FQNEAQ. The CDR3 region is CASSLYTGVNTEAFF. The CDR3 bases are TGTGCCAGCAGCTTATATACAGGGGTTAACACTGAAGCTTTCTTT.

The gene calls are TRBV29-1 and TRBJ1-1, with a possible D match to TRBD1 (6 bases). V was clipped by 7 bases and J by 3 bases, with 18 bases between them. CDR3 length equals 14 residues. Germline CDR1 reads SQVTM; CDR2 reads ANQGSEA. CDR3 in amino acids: CSAHREGFYTEAFF. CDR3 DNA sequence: TGCAGCGCTCACAGGGAGGGGTTCTACACTGAAGCTTTCTTT.

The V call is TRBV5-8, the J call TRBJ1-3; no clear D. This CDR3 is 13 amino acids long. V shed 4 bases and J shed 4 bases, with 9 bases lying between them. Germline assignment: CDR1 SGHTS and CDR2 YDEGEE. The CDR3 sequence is CASSEILGNTIYF. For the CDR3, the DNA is TGTGCCAGCAGCGAGATTTTAGGAAACACCATATATTTT.

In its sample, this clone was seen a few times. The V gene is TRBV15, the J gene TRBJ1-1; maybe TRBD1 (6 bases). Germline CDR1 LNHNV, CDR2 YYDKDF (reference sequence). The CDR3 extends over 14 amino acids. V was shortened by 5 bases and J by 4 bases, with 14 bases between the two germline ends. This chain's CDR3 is CATSQEGGFTEAFF. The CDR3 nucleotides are TGTGCCACCAGCCAAGAGGGGGGGTTCACTGAAGCTTTCTTT. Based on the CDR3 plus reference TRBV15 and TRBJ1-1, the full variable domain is DAMVIQNPRYQVTQFGKPVTLSCSQTLNHNVMYWYQQKSSQAPKLLFHYYDKDFNNEADTPDNFQSRRPNTSFCFLDIRSPGLGDTAMYLCATSQEGGFTEAFFGQGTRLTVV.

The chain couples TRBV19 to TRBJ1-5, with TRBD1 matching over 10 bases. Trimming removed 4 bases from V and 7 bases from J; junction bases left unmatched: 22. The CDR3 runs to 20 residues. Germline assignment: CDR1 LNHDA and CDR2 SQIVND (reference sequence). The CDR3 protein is CASSTFPSGTGAAVWQPQHF. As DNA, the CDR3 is TGTGCCAGTAGTACGTTCCCTTCCGGGACAGGGGCCGCCGTGTGGCAGCCCCAGCATTTT.

The CDR3 nucleotides read TGTGCCAGCAGCTTAGGCTCCATGGGACTAGCGGGGTACTACGAGCAGTACTTC. Translating gives CASSLGSMGLAGYYEQYF. This chain connects TRBV7-9 to TRBJ2-7, with 13 bases lining up with TRBD2. V shed 1 base and J 3 bases; nucleotides not matched to a gene: 9. CDR1 and CDR2 from the germline V gene are SEHNR and FQNEAQ (reference sequence). This CDR3 contains 18 residues.

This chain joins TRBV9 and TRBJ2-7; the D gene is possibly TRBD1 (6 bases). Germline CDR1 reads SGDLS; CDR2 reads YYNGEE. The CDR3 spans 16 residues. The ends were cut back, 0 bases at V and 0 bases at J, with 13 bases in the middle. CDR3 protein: CASSVGGGQTSYEQYF. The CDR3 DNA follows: TGTGCCAGCAGCGTAGGTGGAGGACAGACCTCCTACGAGCAGTACTTC.